The 27 T cell receptor beta chains in this list originate from one sample, sequenced in a study of OX40 agonist ivuxolimab in advanced cancers. Measured with immunoSEQ multiplex PCR; TCRdb has only the in-frame clones, and not every one. The data contain approximately 80,000 clones, about 93% of them singletons. The sample in question was CD4+ or CD8+ T cells sorted from blood, obtained in a trial of the OX40 agonist ivuxolimab. All receptors derive from an adult with an advanced solid tumor such as melanoma, head and neck, liver or kidney cancer.

This clone was recorded only once. The chain employs TRBV28 and TRBJ2-5, with D tentatively TRBD1 or TRBD2 (5 bases each). Between the trimmed V and J ends, which lost 5 bases and 5 bases, there was a span of 18 bases. The CDR3 runs 15 residues. CDR1 MDHEN and CDR2 SYDVKM come from the germline V gene. Here the CDR3 DNA reads TGTGCCAGCAGTCTACCTGGGGAGTGGGGGGAGACCCAGTACTTC. Its translation is CASSLPGEWGETQYF.

This chain links TRBV5-1 with TRBJ2-5; maybe TRBD1 (6 bases). CDR3 size: 16 residues. Deletions cut 3 bases from V and 5 bases from J, with 20 bases between. The germline V gene has CDR1 SGHRS and CDR2 YFSETQ. CDR3 loop: CASSSEPQGLGETQYF. CDR3 coding DNA: TGCGCCAGCAGCTCCGAGCCACAGGGATTAGGTGAGACCCAGTACTTC.

The genes are TRBV5-1 and TRBJ1-5; the D gene is possibly TRBD1 (6 bases). V dropped 6 bases and J dropped 5 bases, with 9 bases sitting between them. Per the germline V gene, CDR1 is SGHRS and CDR2 is YFSETQ. The CDR3 contains 12 residues. CDR3 nucleotide sequence: TGCGCCAGCACGGACAGCGATCAGCCCCAGCATTTT. It specifies CASTDSDQPQHF.

This clone was counted once. This chain uses TRBV28 with TRBJ1-4; D might be TRBD1 (5 bases). The CDR3 consists of 15 residues. V lost 6 bases to trimming and J lost 7 bases, with 18 bases between them. Per germline, CDR1 MDHEN and CDR2 SYDVKM. Here the CDR3 reads CASSLNGGSGEKLFF. CDR3 coding DNA: TGTGCCAGCAGCCTTAACGGGGGTTCGGGTGAAAAACTGTTTTTT.

This clone appeared a single time. The chain carries TRBV5-5 and TRBJ1-1; D is unclear. The CDR3 loop spans 12 amino acids. V was trimmed by 2 bases and J by 7 bases, leaving 9 bases between them. Germline lookup yields CDR1 SGHKS and CDR2 YYEKEE (reference sequence). The CDR3 DNA sequence: TGTGCCAGCAGCTTAAGGCTTGGTGAAGCTTTCTTT. Translation: CASSLRLGEAFF.

CDR3: CASRSGGLAGTGELFF. DNA for the CDR3: TGTGCCAGCAGGTCCGGGGGACTAGCGGGCACCGGGGAGCTGTTTTTT. The chain recombines TRBV28 with TRBJ2-2; TRBD2 aligns across 12 bases. J gave up 4 bases and V 6 bases, and 6 bases lay outside the gene matches. In germline, CDR1 is MDHEN, CDR2 SYDVKM. CDR3 size: 16 residues.

This rearrangement joins TRBV11-3 to TRBJ2-3; 7 bases are shared with TRBD1. Unmatched junction bases numbered 6, after V lost 5 bases and J lost 1 base. The germline gives CDR1 SGHNT, CDR2 YENEEA. The CDR3 is 15 residues long. The CDR3 nucleotides are TGTGCCAGCAGCCTCCGACAGGGAGGCACAGATACGCAGTATTTT. Translated: CASSLRQGGTDTQYF.

V usage is TRBV5-1 and J usage is TRBJ2-7; TRBD1 or TRBD2 may be the D gene (6 bases each). The CDR3 totals 15 residues. The germline V gene has CDR1 SGHRS and CDR2 YFSETQ. V was pared by 2 bases and J by 5 bases, with 17 bases between. The CDR3 DNA sequence: TGCGCCAGCAGCTTCGGGAGAACAGGGAACAACGAGCAGTACTTC. Protein sequence: CASSFGRTGNNEQYF.

V and J are TRBV29-1 and TRBJ2-7, with 7 bases aligning to TRBD1. After removal of 1 base from V and 6 bases from J, the junction contained 3 bases not matched to a gene. The CDR3 has 12 residues. Germline V CDR1 and CDR2: SQVTM, ANQGSEA. CDR3 nucleotides: TGCAGCGTTGAAGTAGGGGGCCCCGAGCAGTACTTC. The encoded protein is CSVEVGGPEQYF.

The chain joins TRBV25-1 to TRBJ1-2; a possible D gene is TRBD1 (5 bases). From germline, CDR1 is MGHDK and CDR2 SYGVNS. The CDR3 totals 13 residues. Trimming shortened V by 1 base and J by 14 bases, and 17 bases separated the two germline ends. The CDR3 DNA reads as TGTGCCAGCAGTGAATTCGGGGCAGCCCTAATTACCTTC. Translated, it gives CASSEFGAALITF.

This chain links TRBV6-4 with TRBJ1-4; possible D gene TRBD1, 6 bases. This CDR3 has 14 residues. Trimming took 6 bases from V and 6 from J, leaving 14 bases between them. Germline loops: CDR1 MRHNA, CDR2 SNTAGT. The CDR3 sequence is CASRHRVGDEKLFF. The CDR3, as DNA: TGTGCCAGCAGGCACAGGGTAGGAGATGAAAAACTGTTTTTT.

This clone has only one observation. J is TRBJ1-2 and V is TRBV6-1; no clear D gene. V was cut by 6 bases and J by 4 bases, with 12 bases left in between. CDR3 length: 13 residues. Germline V gene lookup returns CDR1 MNHNS and CDR2 SASEGT. The CDR3 DNA is TGTGCCAGCAGCGCGGAGATCCCCTATGGCTACACCTTC. It specifies CASSAEIPYGYTF.

This chain links TRBV28 with TRBJ2-2, with TRBD2 matching 7 bases. CDR3 size: 16 residues. Germline assignment: CDR1 MDHEN and CDR2 SYDVKM. J was trimmed by 6 bases and V by 5 bases; bases with no gene match: 12. CDR3 sequence reads: CASSRTAPTSAGELFF. The CDR3, as DNA: TGTGCCAGCAGTCGAACCGCCCCTACTAGCGCCGGGGAGCTGTTTTTT.

The chain joins TRBV7-2 to TRBJ2-5; D is unresolved. The CDR3 is made up of 13 amino acids. Trimming left V 8 bases short and J 5 bases short, with 15 bases between. CDR1 and CDR2 from the germline V gene are SGHTA and FQGNSA. CDR3 sequence: CASLNSPGETQYF. The CDR3 DNA sequence: TGTGCCAGCTTGAACTCCCCCGGGGAGACCCAGTACTTC.

The chain combines TRBV14 with TRBJ2-1; D may match TRBD1 or TRBD2 (6 bases each). The CDR3 is 17 residues long. The ends were cut back, 4 bases at V and 9 bases at J, with 25 bases in the middle. Germline CDR1 and CDR2: SGHDN and FVKESK. This CDR3 is CASSPRGLYIGAGEQFF. The CDR3 DNA sequence: TGTGCCAGCAGCCCCAGGGGACTTTATATCGGCGCGGGTGAGCAGTTCTTC.

The J gene is TRBJ2-7, the V gene TRBV5-1, with TRBD1 matching 7 bases. The CDR3 length is 12 residues. The germline V gene encodes CDR1 SGHRS and CDR2 YFSETQ. The ends lost 8 bases at V and 5 bases at J; junction bases unmatched: 7. Here the CDR3 DNA reads TGCGCCAGGACGACAGGGCTCGACGAGCAGTACTTC. It codes for CARTTGLDEQYF. Looking up the rest from reference TRBV5-1 and TRBJ2-7 gives the full variable domain: KAGVTQTPRYLIKTRGQQVTLSCSPISGHRSVSWYQQTPGQGLQFLFEYFSETQRNKGNFPGRFSGRQFSNSRSEMNVSTLELGDSALYLCARTTGLDEQYFGPGTRLTVT.

This chain uses TRBV11-3 with TRBJ2-1, with D possibly matching TRBD2 (6 bases). V was shortened by 1 base and J by 5 bases, with 12 bases between the two germline ends. CDR3 size: 15 residues. CDR1 SGHNT and CDR2 YENEEA come from the germline V gene. The CDR3 nucleotides read TGTGCCAGCAGCTTAGTGTGGGGGGAACACAATGAGCAGTTCTTC. It is translated as CASSLVWGEHNEQFF.

This chain uses TRBV27 with TRBJ1-1; 7 nucleotides match TRBD1. The V gene's germline CDR1 is MNHEY and CDR2 SMNVEV (reference sequence). With 7 bases clipped from V and 8 bases from J, the junction kept 7 bases outside the gene matches. The CDR3 spans 12 residues. CDR3 coding DNA: TGTGCCAGCACTCAGGGGGGGGGAGAAGCTTTCTTT. Translating gives CASTQGGGEAFF.

This clone was counted a single time. The gene calls are TRBV18 and TRBJ2-1; 11 nucleotides agree with TRBD2. Germline CDR1 and CDR2: KGHSH and LQKENI. V shed 2 bases and J 9 bases; nucleotides not matched to a gene: 6. The CDR3 spans 15 residues. The CDR3 sequence: CASSPLLAGDTEQFF. CDR3 nucleotides: TGTGCCAGCTCACCATTACTAGCGGGAGACACTGAGCAGTTCTTC.

This CDR3 reads CATSTRQAYEQYF. CDR3 DNA sequence: TGTGCCACCAGCACCAGACAGGCCTACGAGCAGTACTTC. The chain carries TRBV15 and TRBJ2-7, with D tentatively TRBD1 (6 bases). CDR1 and CDR2 from the germline V gene are LNHNV and YYDKDF (reference sequence). CDR3 size: 13 residues. The V end lost 4 bases, the J end lost 2 bases, and 9 bases lay between the germline ends.

CDR3 DNA: TGTGCCAGCTCACCCGGACAGATAAGCTCACCCCTCCACTTT. It translates to CASSPGQISSPLHF. The genes are TRBV18 and TRBJ1-6, with a possible D match to TRBD1 (6 bases). There are 14 residues in the CDR3. Trimming left V 3 bases short and J 10 bases short, with 13 bases between. Germline V gives CDR1 KGHSH, CDR2 LQKENI. The full variable domain, with the rest looked up from reference TRBV18 and TRBJ1-6, is NAGVMQNPRHLVRRRGQEARLRCSPMKGHSHVYWYRQLPEEGLKFMVYLQKENIIDESGMPKERFSAEFPKEGPSILRIQQVVRGDSAAYFCASSPGQISSPLHFGNGTRLTVT.

V gene TRBV5-4 combines with J gene TRBJ2-1; D call uncertain. CDR1 SGHNT and CDR2 YYREEE come from the germline V gene (reference sequence). Trimming pared 0 bases from V and 8 bases from J, leaving 12 bases between. The CDR3 contains 14 residues. CDR3 in amino acids: CASSLAGFGDEQFF. As DNA, the CDR3 is TGTGCCAGCAGCTTGGCGGGTTTTGGTGATGAGCAGTTCTTC. Together with reference TRBV5-4 and TRBJ2-1, the CDR3 gives the full variable domain: ETGVTQSPTHLIKTRGQQVTLRCSSQSGHNTVSWYQQALGQGPQFIFQYYREEENGRGNFPPRFSGLQFPNYSSELNVNALELDDSALYLCASSLAGFGDEQFFGPGTRLTVL.

V usage is TRBV15 and J usage is TRBJ2-5, with 7 bases lining up with TRBD2. The germline V gene has CDR1 LNHNV and CDR2 YYDKDF (reference sequence). Trimming at V came to 5 bases and at J to 5 bases, leaving 8 bases not matched to a gene. The CDR3 is 14 amino acids. The CDR3 nucleotides read TGTGCCACCAGCCCCGGGACTACCAAGGAGACCCAGTACTTC. Residues: CATSPGTTKETQYF.

The chain employs TRBV4-1 and TRBJ2-7, with D tentatively TRBD1 (6 bases). Germline loops: CDR1 MGHRA, CDR2 YSYEKL. CDR3 size: 14 residues. V was shortened by 0 bases and J by 0 bases, with 6 bases between the two germline ends. The CDR3 loop reads CASSQEGGSYEQYF. The CDR3 DNA follows: TGCGCCAGCAGCCAAGAAGGGGGCTCCTACGAGCAGTACTTC.

The rearrangement uses TRBV19 and TRBJ2-5, with D perhaps TRBD1 (5 bases). Matching the DNA end better, TRBJ2-7 makes the J call doubtful. This CDR3 spans 15 amino acids. The V gene's germline CDR1 is LNHDA and CDR2 SQIVND (reference sequence). CDR3 protein: CASSRVGLGLDEQYF. The CDR3 DNA follows: TGTGCCAGTAGTAGGGTGGGGCTTGGGCTTGACGAGCAGTACTTC.

The V call is TRBV5-4, the J call TRBJ2-3, with D unresolved. Trimming removed 0 bases at V and 5 bases at J, with 4 bases between. The V gene's germline CDR1 is SGHNT and CDR2 YYREEE (reference sequence). The CDR3 is 12 amino acids. The chain's CDR3 is CASSLGEDTQYF. In DNA, the CDR3 is TGTGCCAGCAGCTTGGGGGAAGATACGCAGTATTTT.

This clone showed up just once. The chain couples TRBV27 to TRBJ1-3, with D unresolved. In germline, CDR1 is MNHEY, CDR2 SMNVEV (reference sequence). The CDR3 contains 14 residues. Trimming removed 3 bases from V and 9 bases from J, with 15 bases in between. CDR3 nucleotides: TGTGCCAGCAGTTTGGCCGGGCCGGGTGGCACCATATATTTT. This encodes CASSLAGPGGTIYF.